This is a list of T cell receptor beta chains from one sample in a study of siplizumab effects on memory and regulatory T cells. TCRdb's copy holds only in-frame clones and misses some; the assay was immunoSEQ multiplex PCR. The table lists about 100,000 clones, around 90% of them singletons. Sequenced sample: CD4+ T cells sorted from blood. The receptors stem from a human donor in good health. The CDR3 runs from the conserved cysteine through the conserved F or W. A D gene is named only where the DNA matches it firmly.

V gene	CDR3 length	J gene	D gene	CDR3 DNA	CDR3 protein
TRBV2	15	TRBJ1-6	TRBD1	TGTGCCAGCAGTGCCCAGGGGGCCAATAATTCACCCCTCCACTTT	CASSAQGANNSPLHF
TRBV28	13	TRBJ1-2	NA	TGTGCCAGCACCACAGGCCGGGGTTATGGCTACACCTTC	CASTTGRGYGYTF
TRBV27	17	TRBJ2-6	NA	TGTGCCAGCAGCAGGAAGGAGGGTAGCTCTGGGGCCAACGTCCTGACTTTC	CASSRKEGSSGANVLTF
TRBV6-5	15	TRBJ2-7	NA	TGTGCCAGCAGTTACGGTCGGGGCCCCTACTACGAGCAGTACTTC	CASSYGRGPYYEQYF
TRBV18	14	TRBJ1-5	NA	TGTGCCAGCTCACCAAACAGGGTTGATCAGCCCCAGCATTTT	CASSPNRVDQPQHF
TRBV18	13	TRBJ1-1	NA	TGTGCCAGCTCACCCTCGGGTGGCACTGAAGCTTTCTTT	CASSPSGGTEAFF
TRBV10-2	12	TRBJ1-1	NA	TGCGCCAGCAGGAACCCCATAACTGAAGCTTTCTTT	CASRNPITEAFF
TRBV6-5	13	TRBJ1-1	NA	TGTGCCAGCAGCTTGGACTCTTTAACTGAAGCTTTCTTT	CASSLDSLTEAFF
TRBV7-2	14	TRBJ2-7	NA	TGTGCCAGCAGCACGGGCCTGCCGGGGTTGGAGCAGTACTTC	CASSTGLPGLEQYF
TRBV5-1	14	TRBJ1-2	NA	TGCGCCAGCAGCTCCCAGGACGTAAACTATGGCTACACCTTC	CASSSQDVNYGYTF
TRBV5-1	14	TRBJ2-1	TRBD2	TGCGCCAGCAGCTGGACTAGCGGGAACAATGAGCAGTTCTTC	CASSWTSGNNEQFF